Shown below are 2 T cell receptor beta chains from a single sample sequenced in a study of response to subunit inactivated influenza vaccine (dated by TCRdb to the late 2010s). Libraries were made using RT-PCR. Instrument used: Illumina HiSeq 2500. TCRdb reanalyzed the raw reads on its own, using fastp at Q25 for trimming and MiXCR for clone calling, and kept in-frame beta chains. Rows with a matching CDR3 protein are joined into one entry that keeps the most common DNA and genes. This sample comprises 400,000 to 550,000 distinct CDR3 sequences, over 25% of them detected only once. The top ten constitute 1.5% to 2% of the sample. Sequences were derived from CD4+ T cells sorted from PBMCs, sampled 5 days after vaccination. The receptor source for this set is a man in his fifties who received an inactivated influenza vaccine. Donor details come from another sample of the same person, matched by shared clones.

This chain connects TRBV7-9 to TRBJ2-1; TRBD1 matches 7 bases. The CDR3 consists of 13 residues. CDR1 is SEHNR and CDR2 is FQNEAQ in the germline V gene (reference sequence). With V trimmed by 4 bases and J by 12 bases, 9 bases remained unmatched. As DNA, the CDR3 is TGTGCCAGCAGCTCCCTAGACAGGGTAAGGCAGTTCTTC. Translation gives CASSSLDRVRQFF.

This clonotype was observed a handful of times. The V call is TRBV11-2, the J call TRBJ1-4; D not certain. V lost 0 bases to trimming and J lost 8 bases, with 10 bases between them. Germline loops: CDR1 SGHAT, CDR2 FQNNGV. The CDR3 has 14 residues. CDR3 coding DNA: TGTGCCAGCAGCTTAGAAGTAGCAGAGGAAAAACTGTTTTTT. Translating it yields CASSLEVAEEKLFF. The variable domain in full, completed from reference TRBV11-2 and TRBJ1-4, reads EAGVAQSPRYKIIEKRQSVAFWCNPISGHATLYWYQQILGQGPKLLIQFQNNGVVDDSQLPKDRFSAERLKGVDSTLKIQPAKLEDSAVYLCASSLEVAEEKLFFGSGTQLSVL.